This TCR beta chain was obtained from a study of cytomegalovirus exposure and HLA in healthy donors. Comments on this clone: Its antigen is as yet unknown.

Study conclusions and caveats: Among TCR beta chains, those listed as cytomegalovirus-associated numbered around 160. Most TCR sequences were rare, but some public TCRs occurred in many donors.

TCRdb's table, derived via immunoSEQ multiplex PCR, lists solely in-frame clones and lacks some. Among some 50,000 clones listed, roughly 93% were seen once. This receptor was obtained from a woman aged 18-35 years in good health and CMV-seronegative. Sequencing input: PBMCs.

CDR3 residues: CAISEFGNTGELFF. The CDR3, as DNA: TGTGCCATCAGTGAATTCGGGAACACCGGGGAGCTGTTTTTT. The chain is built from TRBV10-3 and TRBJ2-2; D is unresolved. The germline V and J ends were trimmed by 3 bases and 1 base, with 6 bases remaining between them. This CDR3 is built from 14 residues. Germline V CDR1 and CDR2: ENHRY, SYGVKD.